This is a list of T cell receptor beta chains from one sample in a study of blood T cell repertoires in COVID-19. The method was immunoSEQ multiplex PCR; TCRdb's version includes in-frame clones alone and lacks a portion of them. The data contain some 99,000 clones, approximately 90% of them singletons. Sequencing was done on a sample of peripheral blood. These receptors came from a human donor with COVID-19, enrolled during active disease. The donor label of this sample is uncertain. Each CDR3 is given with its conserved first and last residue. Not all rows give a size; the values are once, few, many and, for expanded clones, a class.

clone_size,v_call,j_call,cdr3_aa
-,TRBV4-1,TRBJ1-3,CASSPGIRSGNTIYF
once,TRBV11-2,TRBJ2-7,CASSSVRGGDSYEQYF
once,TRBV15,TRBJ2-5,CATSRSLAGQETQYF
-,TRBV19,TRBJ2-3,CASSDRGQTDTQYF
-,TRBV7-8,TRBJ1-6,CASSPADRGNSPLHF
-,TRBV11-1,TRBJ2-2,CASSLQGGEGELFF
-,TRBV25-1,TRBJ1-1,CASSDPNGFSAEAFF
-,TRBV6-1,TRBJ2-1,CASSEDGSSYNEQFF
-,TRBV6-5,TRBJ1-4,CASRLGQGGEKLFF
-,TRBV5-1,TRBJ2-3,CASSLVGDRATDTQYF
-,TRBV4-1,TRBJ2-1,CASRTSPPRTGTYNEQFF
-,TRBV28,TRBJ2-1,CASSTEDNEQFF
-,TRBV19,TRBJ1-4,CASSIGGGAGNEKLFF
-,TRBV5-1,TRBJ1-4,CASSLAGSRAEKLFF
-,TRBV21-1,TRBJ1-2,CASSTYHGRQGIYGYTF
-,TRBV29-1,TRBJ1-5,CSVSGDTSNQPQHF
-,TRBV5-4,TRBJ2-7,CASSPTGGYEQYF
-,TRBV9,TRBJ1-6,CASSPRGASYNSPLHF
-,TRBV2,TRBJ2-1,CASTDRGSLDEQFF
-,TRBV11-2,TRBJ2-3,CASSLLGSGGTDTQYF
once,TRBV18,TRBJ1-2,CASSPRTGSLYYGYTF
-,TRBV6-5,TRBJ2-5,CASIFQGLAGETQYF
-,TRBV7-2,TRBJ1-1,CASSYKGGTEAFF
few,TRBV4-1,TRBJ2-5,CASSLSSGKETQYF
once,TRBV24-1,TRBJ2-5,CATSDPAGSAQETQYF
-,TRBV5-1,TRBJ2-3,CASSLWRSPDTQYF
-,TRBV6-5,TRBJ2-7,CASRTVGRETYEQYF
-,TRBV7-3,TRBJ2-2,CASSFLAGGPRGELFF
-,TRBV5-1,TRBJ1-1,CASSLNTGSPNTEAFF
-,TRBV29-1,TRBJ2-3,CSVLRGQGNTDTQYF
-,TRBV6-4,TRBJ1-1,CASSDSISVGREEYGEAFF